This T cell receptor (beta chain) was observed in a study of response to subunit inactivated influenza vaccine. Whole-study results and caveats: Authors suggested each seasonal influenza vaccination recruits few new T cells.

Trimming removed 8 bases at V and 10 bases at J, with 17 bases between. Looked up from germline, CDR1 is ENHRY and CDR2 is SYGVKD. CDR3 length equals 12 residues. About this clonotype itself: No antigen is known for it.

One entry per CDR3 protein, called by TCRdb with MiXCR from the RT-PCR reads. Among hundreds of thousands of distinct CDR3 sequences listed, 15% to 19% were seen once. The sequenced sample was PBMCs from blood, obtained 11 to 12 days after vaccination. The clonotype originates from a man aged 50-59 years who received an inactivated influenza vaccine. This chain uses TRBV10-3 with TRBJ1-1; D might be TRBD1 (6 bases). CDR3 DNA sequence: TGTGCCATCGGGAGCACGGACAGCCGAGCTTTCTTT. It codes for CAIGSTDSRAFF.